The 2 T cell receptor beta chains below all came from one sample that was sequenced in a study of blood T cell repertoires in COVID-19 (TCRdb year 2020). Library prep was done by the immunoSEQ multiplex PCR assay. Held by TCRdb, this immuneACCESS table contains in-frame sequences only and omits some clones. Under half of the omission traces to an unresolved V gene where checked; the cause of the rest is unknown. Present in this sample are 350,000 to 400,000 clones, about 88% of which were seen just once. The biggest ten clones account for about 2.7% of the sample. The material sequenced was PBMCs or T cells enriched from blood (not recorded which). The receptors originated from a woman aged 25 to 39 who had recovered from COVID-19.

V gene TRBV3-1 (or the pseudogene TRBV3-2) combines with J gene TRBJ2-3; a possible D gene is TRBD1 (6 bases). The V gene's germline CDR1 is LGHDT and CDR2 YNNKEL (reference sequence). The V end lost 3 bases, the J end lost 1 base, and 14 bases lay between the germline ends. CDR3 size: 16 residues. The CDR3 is CASSQVVSGGTDTQYF. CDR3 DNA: TGTGCCAGCAGCCAGGTAGTGTCAGGGGGCACAGATACGCAGTATTTT.

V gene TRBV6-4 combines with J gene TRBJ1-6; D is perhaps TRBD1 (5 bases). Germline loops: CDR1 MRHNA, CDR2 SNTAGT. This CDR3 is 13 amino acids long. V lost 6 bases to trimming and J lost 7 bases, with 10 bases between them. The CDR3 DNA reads TGTGCCAGCAGCGAGACAGAAAATTCACCCCTCCACTTT. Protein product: CASSETENSPLHF.